The sequence of this T cell receptor beta chain was determined in a study of T cells in Graves' hyperthyroidism and ophthalmopathy. General study findings and limits: The majority of expanded thyroid clonotypes above 0.001 also appeared in blood. From stable hyperthyroidism, ophthalmopathy was separated by a 13 V-J model.

This clonotype has ten or more counts. The antigen is not known. The length of the CDR3 is 12 residues. Deletions cut 3 bases from V and 5 bases from J, with 7 bases between. TCR beta CDR3 regions were amplified from RNA. First-round RT-PCR with HTBI primers amplified the TCR CDR3 region. MiXCR, applied by TCRdb to the multiplex PCR reads, yields one record per CDR3 protein. Found here are approximately 510,000 distinct CDR3 sequences, about 20% of them singletons; the top ten hold 26%. J is TRBJ1-2 and V is TRBV12-3 or TRBV12-4; no definite D call. The origin of this receptor is a young man with Graves' hyperthyroidism. Input material: blood. CDR3 residues: CASSFGTYGYTF. For the CDR3, the DNA is TGTGCCAGCAGTTTCGGAACGTATGGCTACACCTTC.